The source of this T cell receptor (beta chain) is a study of T cells in localized non-small cell lung cancer. Points from the study as a whole: Uninvolved adjacent lung showed peak T cell clonality, exceeding tumor. Of the top 100 tumor clones, median roughly 55 were in adjacent lung, 25 to 35 among its top 100.

V was shortened by 3 bases and J by 5 bases, with 14 bases between the two germline ends. Germline CDR1 and CDR2: LNHDA and SQIVND (reference sequence). The CDR3 totals 15 residues. The repertoire was sequenced with immunoSEQ multiplex PCR; TCRdb's copy has only in-frame clones and lacks some. The sample records 43,000 or so clones, over 75% being singletons. With respect to this clone: Its matching antigen is unknown.

Here the sequenced sample was PBMCs, taken before any cancer treatment. This chain uses TRBV19 with TRBJ2-1; D gene unclear. This clonotype was obtained from a woman aged 40-69 years with stage II lung adenocarcinoma. The CDR3 DNA follows: TGTGCCAGTAGTATCATGTTGACCAAGGACAATGAGCAGTTCTTC. It translates to CASSIMLTKDNEQFF.